This record covers a single T cell receptor beta chain. The data originate from a study of blood T cell repertoires in COVID-19. In the original workflow: How many nucleated cells were present was estimated from reference gene primer amplification. The data were produced by immunoSEQ multiplex PCR, yet TCRdb's version contains in-frame clones alone and is incomplete. V and J calls plus clone size are reproduced from that table; the DNA served to infer D and trimming. The profile shows 70,000 to 100,000 clones, around 85% of them singletons. V gave up 5 bases and J gave up 4 bases, with 12 bases separating them. Germline assignment: CDR1 ENHRY and CDR2 SYGVKD. The CDR3 is 13 amino acids.

Sequencing was carried out using peripheral blood. The genes are TRBV10-3 and TRBJ2-7; perhaps TRBD1 as D (6 bases). The clonotype comes from a woman aged 55-70 years with COVID-19, enrolled during active disease. The chain's CDR3 is CAISRDNSYEQYF. CDR3 DNA sequence: TGTGCCATCAGTAGGGACAATAGTTACGAGCAGTACTTC.